These 16 T cell receptor beta chains share one sample of origin, sequenced in a study of CD8+CD57+ T cells in acquired aplastic anemia. For sequencing, patients were chosen who had shown expansion of CD8+CD57+ cells by flow cytometry. Genomic DNA was employed as the template in profiling TCR beta VDJ and CDR3. TCRdb re-analysed the reads in MiXCR, keeping a single row per CDR3 protein. The sample records about 180,000 distinct CDR3 sequences, 63% being singletons. Specimen: sorted CD4+, CD8+, or CD8+CD57+ T cells (not recorded which) from PBMCs. The receptors stem from a human donor with aplastic anemia.

The CDR3 region has the DNA TGTGCCACCAGCAGCGACAGGGGCAATCAGCCCCAGCATTTT. This gives the protein CATSSDRGNQPQHF. This chain uses TRBV15 with TRBJ1-5, with 7 bases matching TRBD1. Germline assignment: CDR1 LNHNV and CDR2 YYDKDF (reference sequence). This CDR3 has 14 residues. The trim removed 3 bases at V and 2 bases at J, leaving 1 base unmatched. Full variable domain (missing parts from reference TRBV15 and TRBJ1-5): DAMVIQNPRYQVTQFGKPVTLSCSQTLNHNVMYWYQQKSSQAPKLLFHYYDKDFNNEADTPDNFQSRRPNTSFCFLDIRSPGLGDTAMYLCATSSDRGNQPQHFGDGTRLSIL.

The table lists this clonotype with many counts. The V and J genes are TRBV4-1 and TRBJ2-5; D may be TRBD1 (5 bases). Germline V gives CDR1 MGHRA, CDR2 YSYEKL. This CDR3 has 15 residues. V lost 0 bases and J lost 2, with 10 bases in between. CDR3 in DNA: TGCGCCAGCAGCCAAGATGTCTACAGGCAAGAGACCCAGTACTTC. It specifies CASSQDVYRQETQYF.

The chain uses TRBV20-1 and TRBJ1-5, with TRBD1 identical over 10 bases. Germline lookup yields CDR1 DFQATT and CDR2 SNEGSKA (reference sequence). Trimming took 6 bases from V and 7 from J; bases not matched to a gene: 6. The CDR3 length is 13 residues. The CDR3 sequence: CSALGQGTQPQHF. The CDR3, as DNA: TGCAGTGCGCTGGGACAGGGGACACAGCCCCAGCATTTT.

The rearrangement joins TRBV9 to TRBJ2-3; 8 nucleotides agree with TRBD2. Germline loops: CDR1 SGDLS, CDR2 YYNGEE. This CDR3 has 15 residues. V dropped 0 bases and J dropped 4; count of bases not matched to a gene: 4. For the CDR3, the DNA is TGTGCCAGCAGCGTAGCGGGAGGGCGGGCAGATACGCAGTATTTT. Encoded protein: CASSVAGGRADTQYF.

This clonotype was seen at least ten times. V is TRBV7-6 and J is TRBJ2-3, with TRBD2 identical over 7 bases. The germline CDR1 and CDR2 sequences are SGHVS and FNYEAQ. V lost 5 bases, J lost 0 bases, and 5 bases stayed unmatched. This CDR3 region has 15 residues. The CDR3 is CASSPSGTSTDTQYF. CDR3 bases: TGTGCCAGCAGCCCTAGCGGCACAAGCACAGATACGCAGTATTTT.

The chain has TRBV19 and TRBJ2-7; a possible D gene is TRBD2 (6 bases). Near its end, the DNA agrees better with TRBJ2-1, so the J call may be wrong. This CDR3 has 16 residues. Germline CDR1 reads LNHDA; CDR2 reads SQIVND (reference sequence). CDR3 sequence (DNA): TGTGCCAGTAGTGACCGGGACTTAGGGCCCTACAATGAGCAGTTCTTC. It translates to CASSDRDLGPYNEQFF.

There are a few counts of this clonotype. The chain uses TRBV27 and TRBJ1-2; D remains unclear. Per the germline V gene, CDR1 is MNHEY and CDR2 is SMNVEV (reference sequence). V was clipped by 0 bases and J by 2 bases, with 7 bases between them. This CDR3 is built from 14 residues. CDR3: CASSLSPRNYGYTF. CDR3 nucleotide sequence: TGTGCCAGCAGTTTATCACCCAGGAACTATGGCTACACCTTC.

The chain recombines TRBV3-1 with TRBJ2-3, with a weak D call TRBD1 (6 bases). V was pared by 1 base and J by 4 bases, with 18 bases between. The CDR3 spans 17 residues. Germline values: CDR1 LGHDT, CDR2 YNNKEL (reference sequence). The CDR3 region has the DNA TGTGCCAGCAGCCAAGCTGGGGACACGTACCCTGCAGATACGCAGTATTTT. Translated: CASSQAGDTYPADTQYF.

V gene TRBV6-5 combines with J gene TRBJ2-6; no reliable D call. Trimming pared 2 bases from V and 4 bases from J, leaving 0 bases between. The CDR3 loop spans 12 amino acids. Germline V lookup: CDR1 MNHEY, CDR2 SVGAGI. For the CDR3, the DNA is TGTGCCAGCAGTTACGGGGCCAACGTCCTGACTTTC. Its protein is CASSYGANVLTF.

The genes are TRBV7-8 and TRBJ2-1, with D possibly TRBD2 on 6 matching bases. Between the trimmed V and J ends, which lost 8 bases and 7 bases, there was a span of 9 bases. The germline V gene has CDR1 SGHVS and CDR2 FQNEAQ. This CDR3 region has 11 residues. The CDR3 spells CASLRGNEQFF. DNA for the CDR3: TGTGCCAGCCTACGGGGGAATGAGCAGTTCTTC.

This clonotype was seen at least ten times. The chain couples TRBV9 to TRBJ2-2, with 9 nucleotides matching TRBD1. The CDR3 contains 16 residues. V was pared by 6 bases and J by 4 bases, with 10 bases of the junction left unmatched. Germline CDR1 and CDR2: SGDLS and YYNGEE. The DNA of the CDR3 is TGTGCCAGCATGTCTGGCGACAGGGGGAGCACCGGGGAGCTGTTTTTT. Its protein is CASMSGDRGSTGELFF.

With respect to this clonotype: Relative to the germline gene, one junction end is altered; a read error may explain this. This rearrangement joins TRBV10-3 to TRBJ2-7; 7 bases agree with TRBD2. The CDR3 extends over 15 amino acids. Germline V gene lookup returns CDR1 ENHRY and CDR2 SYGVKD. CDR3 in DNA: TGTGCCATCAGCGAGTTGGGGGAGGGCGTTTACGAGCAGTACTTC. It translates to CAISELGEGVYEQYF.

The table lists this clonotype with many counts. This chain connects TRBV7-6 to TRBJ2-3; D is uncertain. Trimming shortened V by 1 base and J by 2 bases, and 4 bases separated the two germline ends. Germline values: CDR1 SGHVS, CDR2 FNYEAQ. This CDR3 is built from 13 residues. In nucleotides, the CDR3 is TGTGCCAGCAGCTTAGAAAACACAGATACGCAGTATTTT. Translation: CASSLENTDTQYF.

The gene calls are TRBV12-3 or TRBV12-4 and TRBJ2-7; 7 bases align to TRBD1. The CDR3 has 13 residues. V was clipped by 5 bases and J by 9 bases; unmatched bases: 10. The chain's CDR3 is CASSLNDRVRQYF. Here the CDR3 DNA reads TGTGCCAGCAGTCTCAACGACAGGGTGCGGCAGTACTTC.

This clonotype was observed a handful of times. The chain is built from TRBV7-9 and TRBJ2-1; D is undetermined. Per the germline V gene, CDR1 is SEHNR and CDR2 is FQNEAQ (reference sequence). The CDR3 length is 13 residues. V gave up 0 bases and J gave up 8 bases, with 8 bases separating them. The CDR3 protein is CASSLAVVHEQFF. For the CDR3, the DNA is TGTGCCAGCAGCTTAGCTGTGGTCCATGAGCAGTTCTTC.

The sample holds a few counts of this clonotype. The chain has TRBV7-9 and TRBJ1-2; 9 bases map to TRBD1. Germline CDR1 reads SEHNR; CDR2 reads FQNEAQ (reference sequence). There are 16 residues in the CDR3. Trimming cost V 1 base and J 4 bases; bases outside gene matches: 7. This CDR3 reads CASSLGDRETGYGYTF. The CDR3 coding sequence is TGTGCCAGCAGCTTAGGGGACAGGGAGACTGGCTATGGCTACACCTTC.